These 5 T cell receptor beta chains share one sample of origin, sequenced in a study of cytomegalovirus exposure and HLA in healthy donors. PCR used 60 Vbeta primers and 13 Jbeta primers. TCRdb's copy holds only in-frame clones and misses some; the assay was immunoSEQ multiplex PCR. In the table there are about 180,000 clones, around 77% of which are singletons. Specimen: PBMCs. These receptors all stem from a woman in her twenties or thirties in good health and CMV-seronegative.

V usage is TRBV6-1 and J usage is TRBJ2-5, with a tentative D call TRBD2 (6 bases). Germline loops: CDR1 MNHNS, CDR2 SASEGT. Trimming removed 11 bases from V and 5 bases from J, with 6 bases in between. The CDR3 extends over 9 amino acids. The CDR3: CAGGETQYF. The DNA of the CDR3 is TGTGCCGGAGGGGAGACCCAGTACTTC.

This chain connects TRBV28 to TRBJ1-2; 7 bases fit TRBD1. The CDR3 extends over 14 amino acids. Trimming took 6 bases from V and 4 from J; bases not matched to a gene: 8. Germline V gives CDR1 MDHEN, CDR2 SYDVKM. The CDR3 here is CASSQTGFFYGYTF. CDR3 sequence (DNA): TGTGCCAGCAGCCAGACAGGGTTTTTCTATGGCTACACCTTC.

This clone was observed a few times. This chain joins TRBV6-5 and TRBJ1-4; D unclear. V was trimmed by 5 bases and J by 7 bases, leaving 14 bases between them. The germline V gene has CDR1 MNHEY and CDR2 SVGAGI. This CDR3 is built from 14 residues. CDR3 loop: CASSPTYGGEKLFF. CDR3 DNA: TGTGCCAGCAGTCCCACCTACGGTGGTGAAAAACTGTTTTTT.

This chain uses TRBV30 with TRBJ1-2, with TRBD1 matching over 7 bases. Germline V lookup: CDR1 GTSNPN, CDR2 SVGIG (reference sequence). The CDR3 is made up of 16 amino acids. Trimming cost V 0 bases and J 4 bases; bases outside gene matches: 11. The DNA for the CDR3 is TGTGCCTGGAGTGTAGGTCTATCCGGGACAGCCTATGGCTACACCTTC. Translation: CAWSVGLSGTAYGYTF. Complete variable domain (other parts from reference TRBV30 and TRBJ1-2): SQTIHQWPATLVQPVGSPLSLECTVEGTSNPNLYWYRQAAGRGLQLLFYSVGIGQISSEVPQNLSASRPQDRQFILSSKKLLLSDSGFYLCAWSVGLSGTAYGYTFGSGTRLTVV.

The chain combines TRBV4-1 with TRBJ1-1; D might be TRBD1 (5 bases). Germline lookup yields CDR1 MGHRA and CDR2 YSYEKL. CDR3 length: 13 residues. V lost 1 base to trimming and J lost 10 bases, with 13 bases between them. The CDR3, as DNA: TGCGCCAGCAGCCAAGTGGGGGGAAAGGCAGCTTTCTTT. The encoded protein is CASSQVGGKAAFF.